This TCR beta chain was sequenced for a study of early T cells in non-severe SARS-CoV-2 infection (dated by TCRdb to about 2021). The study in broad terms: Because TCR sequencing was done on bulk RNA from unsorted whole blood, the alpha and beta chains could not be paired.

Here is what the overall study found, with its caveats: VDJdb matching was skewed toward anti-spike CD8 responses and likely underestimated virus-specific expansions by missing private and CD4 specificities.

This clonotype turned up a few times. The antigen this receptor binds is unknown. Base qualities are not provided; no much larger clone lies one nucleotide away. According to the germline V gene (reference sequence), CDR1 reads SEHNR and CDR2 reads FQNEAQ. The germline V end is reduced by 5 bases and the J end by 2 bases; junction bases left unmatched: 5. The CDR3, from cysteine to phenylalanine, totals 17 residues. Only CDR3 DNA is held: 51 bases, read in frame from base 1. To prepare the library, 5' RACE was applied. TCRdb records NextSeq 500 as the sequencer. In the TCR library protocol, unique molecular identifiers were attached to individual cDNA molecules to correct for PCR bias and sequencing error. TCR alpha and beta chains were both sequenced, and the abundances of alpha and beta sequences in each sample were closely correlated with each other. As for how the authors treated the data: Decombinator V4 was used to perform V gene, J gene and CDR3 annotation of TCR sequences. Expanded TCRs were defined as changing significantly between any two time points under a Poisson model with p below 0.0001. TCR abundances were normalised to the total number of TCRs sequenced per sample and expressed as counts per million. TRAV1-2 paired with TRAJ12, TRAJ20 or TRAJ33 defined MAIT TCRs, while TRAV10 paired with TRAJ18 defined iNKT TCRs. VDJdb, accessed on 1 November 2021, was searched for TCRs annotated for CMV, EBV and SARS-CoV-2, and TCRs annotated for more than one antigen were excluded. Clones were called with MiXCR by TCRdb after fastp trimmed the public reads at Q25, and only in-frame beta chains were retained. Identical CDR3 proteins give one entry, which carries the most common genes and DNA. The V and J calls and clone size are TCRdb's, not the authors'. Counted in this sample were tens of thousands of distinct CDR3 sequences; 5% to 7% of them appeared once. The top ten clonotypes cover less than 8% of the sample.

Set within a cohort of healthcare workers in London, UK, this nested case-control study involved weekly PCR testing of nasopharyngeal swabs along with blood sampling. Healthcare workers were recruited between 23 and 31 March 2020, during the week of the UK lockdown, and were followed weekly for up to roughly 15 weeks. The sequence joins TRBV7-9 to TRBJ2-3; 15 bases in the junction line up with TRBD2. The receptor's source is an adult who was a healthcare worker with PCR-confirmed SARS-CoV-2 infection or an uninfected control (not recorded which). The source material was whole blood. Here is the DNA: TGTGCCAGCAGCCAGGGGACTAGCGGGGGGCCCACAGATACGCAGTATTTT. It codes for CASSQGTSGGPTDTQYF. The entire variable domain, with the stretches around the CDR3 drawn from the reference TRBV7-9 and TRBJ2-3 proteins, is DTGVSQNPRHKITKRGQNVTFRCDPISEHNRLYWYRQTLGQGPEFLTYFQNEAQLEKSRLLSDRFSAERPKGSFSTLEIQRTEQGDSAMYLCASSQGTSGGPTDTQYFGPGTRLTVL.